The 15 T cell receptor beta chains given below trace back to one sample, sequenced in a study of cytomegalovirus exposure and HLA in healthy donors (dated by TCRdb to about 2017). The library was prepared using the immunoSEQ multiplex PCR assay. For the multiplex PCR, a mixture combining 60 forward primers for TCR Vbeta segments and 13 reverse primers for TCR Jbeta segments was used. TCRdb's version of the immuneACCESS table is confined to in-frame rearrangements and falls short of the full clone set. An unresolved V gene accounts for under half of the shortfall where checked; the remainder is of unknown origin. The sample data list fewer than 200,000 clones, and 80% of these were observed just once. Jointly, the top ten make up around 4.3% of the sample. Sequenced: PBMCs. All receptors derive from a man aged 25-45 years in good health and CMV-seronegative.

The chain couples TRBV29-1 to TRBJ2-4, with D tentatively TRBD1 (5 bases). Trimming pared 1 base from V and 15 bases from J, leaving 25 bases between. The germline CDR1 and CDR2 sequences are SQVTM and ANQGSEA. This CDR3 has 15 amino acids. CDR3 sequence (DNA): TGCAGCGTTGAAGGGACCCGTGGTCAGGGCTCTCGGCTGTACTTC. Its translation is CSVEGTRGQGSRLYF.

This clone was found a few times. The chain joins TRBV28 to TRBJ2-7; 10 nucleotides match TRBD2. The trim removed 4 bases at V and 3 bases at J, leaving 12 bases unmatched. This CDR3 has 17 residues. Per the germline V gene, CDR1 is MDHEN and CDR2 is SYDVKM. The CDR3 loop is CASSSHGLAATIYEQYF. The CDR3 bases are TGTGCCAGCAGTTCCCACGGACTAGCGGCTACGATCTACGAGCAGTACTTC.

This clone occurred a few times. The V call is TRBV14, the J call TRBJ1-2, with 12 bases lining up with TRBD1. Looked up from germline, CDR1 is SGHDN and CDR2 is FVKESK. The V segment lost 1 base and the J segment 8 bases; nucleotides outside the gene matches: 8. This CDR3 is built from 16 residues. CDR3 sequence reads: CASSQVGTGGANGYTF. The CDR3 region has the DNA TGTGCCAGCAGCCAAGTTGGGACAGGGGGCGCTAACGGCTACACCTTC.

V usage is TRBV5-4 and J usage is TRBJ1-1; possibly TRBD1 for D (6 bases). The germline V and J ends were trimmed by 4 bases and 0 bases, with 16 bases remaining between them. CDR1 is SGHNT and CDR2 is YYREEE in the germline V gene (reference sequence). The CDR3 runs 16 residues. In DNA, the CDR3 is TGTGCCAGCAGCCGGGGACAAGCCACGATGAACACTGAAGCTTTCTTT. This sequence encodes CASSRGQATMNTEAFF.

V gene TRBV27 combines with J gene TRBJ1-4; D unresolved. The V gene lost 3 bases and the J gene lost 7 bases, with 18 bases spanning the gap. The CDR3 is 16 residues long. Germline lookup yields CDR1 MNHEY and CDR2 SMNVEV (reference sequence). The DNA of the CDR3 is TGTGCCAGCAGTTTTTCCCCAAAACAGAGAACTGAAAAACTGTTTTTT. Amino acid sequence: CASSFSPKQRTEKLFF.

The chain couples TRBV7-9 to TRBJ2-7; tentatively, D is TRBD1 (6 bases). The CDR3 loop spans 13 amino acids. The V gene lost 4 bases and the J gene lost 6 bases, with 13 bases spanning the gap. Germline V CDR1 and CDR2: SEHNR, FQNEAQ (reference sequence). CDR3 sequence (DNA): TGTGCCAGCAGCTGGGACATCCCTGGCGAGCAGTACTTC. The encoded protein is CASSWDIPGEQYF. Supplemented by reference TRBV7-9 and TRBJ2-7, the full variable domain reads DTGVSQNPRHKITKRGQNVTFRCDPISEHNRLYWYRQTLGQGPEFLTYFQNEAQLEKSRLLSDRFSAERPKGSFSTLEIQRTEQGDSAMYLCASSWDIPGEQYFGPGTRLTVT.

The rearrangement joins TRBV15 to TRBJ1-4; D is unresolved. The V and J ends lost 0 bases and 1 base respectively, with 3 bases between them. Germline V gene data show CDR1 as LNHNV and CDR2 as YYDKDF (reference sequence). The CDR3 runs to 14 residues. The CDR3: CATSRDRTNEKLFF. For the CDR3, the DNA is TGTGCCACCAGCAGAGACCGAACTAATGAAAAACTGTTTTTT.

V and J are TRBV19 and TRBJ1-5; TRBD1 matches at 11 bases. In germline, CDR1 is LNHDA, CDR2 SQIVND (reference sequence). The CDR3 has 16 amino acids. V gave up 11 bases and J gave up 1 base; unmatched junction bases: 10. CDR3 DNA sequence: TGTGCCGTGGAGGACAGGGGGCATCCGAGCAATCAGCCCCAGCATTTT. This encodes CAVEDRGHPSNQPQHF.

The chain uses TRBV18 and TRBJ2-4; 7 nucleotides line up with TRBD1. The CDR3 has 20 amino acids. Germline assignment: CDR1 KGHSH and CDR2 LQKENI. V was pared by 7 bases and J by 2 bases, with 23 bases of the junction left unmatched. CDR3 in DNA: TGTGCCAGCTGGACGGGACAGCCAAAAACATTGAGCTCCTCCAAAAACATTCAGTACTTC. Encoded protein: CASWTGQPKTLSSSKNIQYF.

The chain joins TRBV29-1 to TRBJ2-5; the match to TRBD1 covers 7 bases. Losses at the gene ends were 6 bases for V and 3 bases for J; bases not matched to a gene: 4. The germline CDR1 and CDR2 sequences are SQVTM and ANQGSEA. CDR3 length: 12 amino acids. CDR3 nucleotide sequence: TGCAGCGTGGGGACAGCAAAAGAGACCCAGTACTTC. The encoded protein is CSVGTAKETQYF.

This clone was detected only once. The CDR3 bases are TGTGCCAGCAGCTTAATGGGGGACAGGGGCAATCAGCCCCAGCATTTT. Translated, it gives CASSLMGDRGNQPQHF. The chain is built from TRBV7-2 and TRBJ1-5; 9 bases are shared with TRBD1. CDR1 SGHTA and CDR2 FQGNSA come from the germline V gene. Trimming cost V 2 bases and J 2 bases; bases outside gene matches: 4. This CDR3 has 16 residues. Full variable domain (remainder filled in from reference TRBV7-2 and TRBJ1-5): GAGVSQSPSNKVTEKGKDVELRCDPISGHTALYWYRQSLGQGLEFLIYFQGNSAPDKSGLPSDRFSAERTGGSVSTLTIQRTQQEDSAVYLCASSLMGDRGNQPQHFGDGTRLSIL.

This clone was counted once. The V gene is TRBV28, the J gene TRBJ2-7; 9 bases fit TRBD1. The V segment lost 6 bases and the J segment 4 bases; nucleotides outside the gene matches: 4. The CDR3 runs 13 residues. Germline V gene lookup returns CDR1 MDHEN and CDR2 SYDVKM. The CDR3 sequence is CASRTGGVYEQYF. CDR3 sequence (DNA): TGTGCCAGCAGAACAGGGGGCGTTTACGAGCAGTACTTC.

A remark on this clone: The junction shows a germline mismatch at one end, possibly a read error. The genes are TRBV7-9 and TRBJ1-2; 9 nucleotides agree with TRBD1. This CDR3 has 15 amino acids. Per the germline V gene, CDR1 is SEHNR and CDR2 is FQNEAQ (reference sequence). CDR3 nucleotides: TGTTCCAGCAGCCCCGATGGGACAGGGATCTATGGCTACACCTTC. Residues: CSSSPDGTGIYGYTF.

This clone appeared a single time. The chain links TRBV9 to TRBJ2-1; 12 positions agree with TRBD2. Germline CDR1 and CDR2: SGDLS and YYNGEE. V lost 0 bases and J lost 7; bases outside the gene matches: 2. CDR3 length equals 15 residues. CDR3 sequence (DNA): TGTGCCAGCAGCGTAGAGGGGACTAGCGGGAATGAGCAGTTCTTC. It yields the protein CASSVEGTSGNEQFF.

The chain recombines TRBV5-1 with TRBJ2-1; 9 bases are a match to TRBD1. V trimming: 4 bases; J trimming: 9 bases; junction bases outside the gene matches: 8. CDR1 and CDR2 (germline): SGHRS, YFSETQ. The CDR3 covers 14 residues. CDR3 protein: CASSILQGAVEQFF. CDR3 in DNA: TGCGCCAGCAGCATTTTACAGGGGGCCGTTGAGCAGTTCTTC.